These T cell receptor beta chains were read from a single sample in a study of blood T cell repertoires in COVID-19. Only in-frame clones appear in the TCRdb table, and some are missing; sequencing was by immunoSEQ multiplex PCR. The sample carries around 300,000 clones, 86% recorded once. The material sequenced was PBMCs or T cells enriched from blood (not recorded which). The receptors originated from a woman aged 18-29 years who had recovered from COVID-19. The CDR3 runs from the conserved cysteine through the conserved F or W. Each record gives: CDR3 protein, CDR3 DNA, clone size, D gene, J gene, V gene. D genes are given only for firm matches. Size is stated for part of the rows, as once, few or many counts, or as a class when the clone is expanded.

cdr3_aa: CASSLVGTGGNSPLHF; cdr3_nt: TGTGCCAGCAGCTTAGTAGGGACAGGGGGTAATTCACCCCTCCACTTT; clone_size: -; d_call: TRBD1; j_call: TRBJ1-6; v_call: TRBV11-2
cdr3_aa: CASSSSGGWEETQYF; cdr3_nt: TGCGCCAGCAGCTCCTCAGGGGGGTGGGAAGAGACCCAGTACTTC; clone_size: -; d_call: -; j_call: TRBJ2-5; v_call: TRBV5-1
cdr3_aa: CASSPGGGVSTDTQYF; cdr3_nt: TGTGCCAGCAGCCCAGGAGGGGGGGTTAGCACAGATACGCAGTATTTT; clone_size: few; d_call: -; j_call: TRBJ2-3; v_call: TRBV3-1/TRBV3-2
cdr3_aa: CASSRTSGSIDEQFF; cdr3_nt: TGTGCCAGCAGCCGGACTAGCGGGAGTATCGATGAGCAGTTCTTC; clone_size: -; d_call: TRBD2; j_call: TRBJ2-1; v_call: TRBV7-8
cdr3_aa: CASSWGQGATYEQYF; cdr3_nt: TGTGCCAGCAGTTGGGGACAGGGCGCAACCTACGAGCAGTACTTC; clone_size: -; d_call: TRBD1; j_call: TRBJ2-7; v_call: TRBV28
cdr3_aa: CASSFGRKWEGWDEQFF; cdr3_nt: TGTGCCAGCAGCTTCGGCCGAAAATGGGAGGGTTGGGACGAGCAGTTCTTC; clone_size: -; d_call: TRBD2; j_call: TRBJ2-1; v_call: TRBV11-2
cdr3_aa: CASSLGLAVLSTDTQYF; cdr3_nt: TGCGCCAGCAGCTTGGGACTAGCCGTGCTTAGCACAGATACGCAGTATTTT; clone_size: -; d_call: TRBD2; j_call: TRBJ2-3; v_call: TRBV5-1
cdr3_aa: CASGRAGGIYEQYF; cdr3_nt: TGTGCCAGCGGGCGGGCGGGAGGTATCTACGAGCAGTACTTC; clone_size: -; d_call: TRBD2; j_call: TRBJ2-7; v_call: TRBV6-5
cdr3_aa: CASSEGGIQFF; cdr3_nt: TGTGCCAGCAGCGAGGGAGGGATTCAGTTCTTC; clone_size: -; d_call: TRBD2; j_call: TRBJ2-1; v_call: TRBV7-2
cdr3_aa: CSVDRGLNTEAFF; cdr3_nt: TGCAGCGTTGACAGGGGGCTTAACACTGAAGCTTTCTTT; clone_size: few; d_call: TRBD1; j_call: TRBJ1-1; v_call: TRBV29-1
cdr3_aa: CSVREGAEAFF; cdr3_nt: TGCAGCGTTCGTGAGGGGGCTGAAGCTTTCTTT; clone_size: -; d_call: -; j_call: TRBJ1-1; v_call: TRBV29-1
cdr3_aa: CASRVAGGTYNEQFF; cdr3_nt: TGTGCCAGCAGGGTAGCGGGGGGAACCTACAATGAGCAGTTCTTC; clone_size: -; d_call: TRBD2; j_call: TRBJ2-1; v_call: TRBV7-2
cdr3_aa: CASSAQGSRRTEAFF; cdr3_nt: TGTGCCAGCAGCGCCCAGGGGTCGAGGAGGACTGAAGCTTTCTTT; clone_size: -; d_call: -; j_call: TRBJ1-1; v_call: TRBV11-2
cdr3_aa: CASSLGGHNEQFF; cdr3_nt: TGTGCCAGCAGTTTAGGCGGCCACAATGAGCAGTTCTTC; clone_size: -; d_call: -; j_call: TRBJ2-1; v_call: TRBV28
cdr3_aa: CASFGGNYGYTF; cdr3_nt: TGTGCCAGCTTTGGGGGGAACTATGGCTACACCTTC; clone_size: -; d_call: -; j_call: TRBJ1-2; v_call: TRBV9
cdr3_aa: CASSLAGASYNEQFF; cdr3_nt: TGTGCCAGCAGCCTAGCGGGGGCCTCCTACAATGAGCAGTTCTTC; clone_size: -; d_call: TRBD2; j_call: TRBJ2-1; v_call: TRBV5-8
cdr3_aa: CASKGTDYEQYF; cdr3_nt: TGTGCCAGCAAAGGGACAGACTACGAGCAGTACTTC; clone_size: -; d_call: TRBD1; j_call: TRBJ2-7; v_call: TRBV2
cdr3_aa: CASSWAGNTEAFF; cdr3_nt: TGTGCCAGCAGCTGGGCAGGTAACACTGAAGCTTTCTTT; clone_size: once; d_call: -; j_call: TRBJ1-1; v_call: TRBV5-4
cdr3_aa: CASSRLTGDTGELFF; cdr3_nt: TGTGCCAGCAGCCGATTAACCGGGGACACCGGGGAGCTGTTTTTT; clone_size: -; d_call: -; j_call: TRBJ2-2; v_call: TRBV14
cdr3_aa: CASSPGWREWQYF; cdr3_nt: TGTGCCAGCTCACCCGGATGGAGGGAGTGGCAGTACTTC; clone_size: -; d_call: -; j_call: TRBJ2-7; v_call: TRBV18
cdr3_aa: CASNPAGAYEQYF; cdr3_nt: TGTGCCAGTAATCCAGCGGGAGCCTACGAGCAGTACTTC; clone_size: -; d_call: TRBD2; j_call: TRBJ2-7; v_call: TRBV19
cdr3_aa: CASSVALSSTDTQYF; cdr3_nt: TGTGCCAGCAGCGTAGCTCTTTCTTCCACAGATACGCAGTATTTT; clone_size: -; d_call: -; j_call: TRBJ2-3; v_call: TRBV9
cdr3_aa: CASRPIYLAGNTEAFF; cdr3_nt: TGTGCCAGCAGACCCATCTATCTGGCGGGAAACACTGAAGCTTTCTTT; clone_size: -; d_call: -; j_call: TRBJ1-1; v_call: TRBV27
cdr3_aa: CASSFETVSEAFF; cdr3_nt: TGTGCCAGCAGTTTCGAGACAGTCTCGGAAGCTTTCTTT; clone_size: -; d_call: -; j_call: TRBJ1-1; v_call: TRBV12-3/TRBV12-4
cdr3_aa: CASGPGANVLTF; cdr3_nt: TGTGCCAGCGGGCCTGGGGCCAACGTCCTGACTTTC; clone_size: -; d_call: -; j_call: TRBJ2-6; v_call: TRBV5-6
cdr3_aa: CASSTSVGSLNAGELFF; cdr3_nt: -; clone_size: -; d_call: -; j_call: TRBJ2-2; v_call: TRBV27
cdr3_aa: CASSPGTTLKDTQYF; cdr3_nt: TGTGCCAGCAGCCCCGGGACTACCTTAAAAGATACGCAGTATTTT; clone_size: -; d_call: TRBD2; j_call: TRBJ2-3; v_call: TRBV7-3
cdr3_aa: CASSVGSSYTDTQYF; cdr3_nt: TGTGCCAGCAGCGTAGGGAGCAGCTACACAGATACGCAGTATTTT; clone_size: -; d_call: -; j_call: TRBJ2-3; v_call: TRBV9
cdr3_aa: CASGFQTGFHSPLHF; cdr3_nt: TGTGCCAGCGGATTCCAGACAGGGTTCCATTCACCCCTCCACTTT; clone_size: -; d_call: TRBD1; j_call: TRBJ1-6; v_call: TRBV28
cdr3_aa: CASSLLGQGAYEQYF; cdr3_nt: TGTGCCAGCAGTCTATTAGGACAGGGTGCCTACGAGCAGTACTTC; clone_size: -; d_call: TRBD1; j_call: TRBJ2-7; v_call: TRBV27
cdr3_aa: CASSQDRWQGSYEQYF; cdr3_nt: TGTGCCAGCAGCCAAGATAGATGGCAGGGGAGTTACGAGCAGTACTTC; clone_size: -; d_call: -; j_call: TRBJ2-7; v_call: TRBV3-1/TRBV3-2